This T cell receptor (beta chain) is drawn from a study of blood T cell repertoires in COVID-19. In the study overall: T cells, B-cell-depleted T cells, or PBMCs supplied cDNA or gDNA.

This CDR3 is 15 amino acids long. The germline V gene has CDR1 LGHDT and CDR2 YNNKEL (reference sequence). V was clipped by 0 bases and J by 4 bases, with 13 bases between them. In the authors' workflow: How many nucleated cells were present was estimated from reference gene primer amplification. Generated by immunoSEQ multiplex PCR, the TCRdb table keeps only in-frame clones and is missing some. V and J calls and clone size are those listed in that table; D and trimming were worked out from the DNA. Of 69,000 or so clones in the sample, 82% were seen once. Specimen: peripheral blood. The receptor was isolated from a woman aged 80 or over with acute or convalescent COVID-19. The rearrangement joins TRBV3-1 (or the pseudogene TRBV3-2) to TRBJ2-7; D not resolved. The CDR3 region is CASSQDRWAYYEQYF. In nucleotides, the CDR3 is TGTGCCAGCAGCCAAGATAGGTGGGCTTATTACGAGCAGTACTTC.